This T cell receptor beta chain stems from a study of beta chain features in type 1 diabetes. Study background: Cells sorted and examined across all samples totaled 107,917,701. Findings and caveats of the study: There was a moderate but significant shortening of TCRB CDR3s in all four CD4+ subsets of Type 1 diabetes patients. Junctions at VDJ sites from type 1 diabetes patients had fewer insertions and more deletions.

This clone was detected a few times. As yet, its antigen is unknown. Reverse transcribing all isolated RNA meant expressed TCRB transcripts were sequenced. Method: immunoSEQ multiplex PCR; TCRdb's copy keeps in-frame clones and lacks some. The sample gives approximately 140,000 clones, roughly 10% of which show up once; 0.6% to 0.9% is in the top ten. The CDR3 runs to 19 residues. Per germline, CDR1 MDHEN and CDR2 SYDVKM. V trimming: 0 bases; J trimming: 2 bases; junction bases outside the gene matches: 13. The receptor was derived from a man aged 25 to 45 with type 1 diabetes. The J gene is TRBJ2-3, the V gene TRBV28; 8 nucleotides line up with TRBD2. Sequenced: central memory CD4+ T cells from blood. The DNA of the CDR3 is TGTGCCAGCAGTTTATGGGCGGGAGGTGGACAACCTACCACAGATACGCAGTATTTT. Translated, it gives CASSLWAGGGQPTTDTQYF. Using reference TRBV28 and TRBJ2-3 for the parts outside the CDR3, the full variable domain is DVKVTQSSRYLVKRTGEKVFLECVQDMDHENMFWYRQDPGLGLRLIYFSYDVKMKEKGDIPEGYSVSREKKERFSLILESASTNQTSMYLCASSLWAGGGQPTTDTQYFGPGTRLTVL.